The 18 T cell receptor beta chains below come from one sample, sequenced in a study of T cell changes during pregnancy in multiple sclerosis. Data came from immunoSEQ multiplex PCR; TCRdb stores just in-frame clones and leaves some out. Among approximately 130,000 clones listed, about 94% were seen once. The sequencing used peripheral blood, collected before pregnancy. Receptor source: a female donor with multiple sclerosis, enrolled in a pregnancy study.

The chain employs TRBV19 and TRBJ1-2; TRBD1 matches at 11 bases. J lost 7 bases, V lost 5 bases, and 6 bases had no gene match. Germline CDR1 reads LNHDA; CDR2 reads SQIVND (reference sequence). The length of the CDR3 is 14 residues. The CDR3 DNA reads as TGTGCCAGTAGTCGGAGGACAGGGGGCCTTGGCTACACCTTC. As protein: CASSRRTGGLGYTF.

The rearrangement links TRBV9 to TRBJ2-3, with 8 bases lining up with TRBD2. The CDR3 runs to 18 residues. Germline values: CDR1 SGDLS, CDR2 YYNGEE. The ends lost 2 bases at V and 5 bases at J; junction bases unmatched: 16. In nucleotides, the CDR3 is TGTGCCAGCAGCGTTTCCTGGGGTAGCGGGGTGGGGCAAGATACGCAGTATTTT. As protein: CASSVSWGSGVGQDTQYF.

Comments on this clone: Other DNA variants within this sample encode the same CDR3. The rearrangement uses TRBV5-1 and TRBJ1-2, with 8 nucleotides matching TRBD1. Trimming took 4 bases from V and 6 from J; bases not matched to a gene: 5. Germline loops: CDR1 SGHRS, CDR2 YFSETQ. CDR3 length: 13 amino acids. Here the CDR3 reads CASSLTGDNGYTF. The DNA for the CDR3 is TGCGCCAGCAGCCTGACAGGGGATAATGGCTACACCTTC.

This chain uses TRBV6-1 with TRBJ1-1, with a weak D call TRBD1 (5 bases). The V and J ends lost 4 bases and 1 base respectively, with 13 bases between them. CDR1 and CDR2 from the germline V gene are MNHNS and SASEGT. The CDR3 has 15 residues. CDR3 nucleotides: TGTGCCAGCAGTGGATTAGGGGTGGCGAACACTGAAGCTTTCTTT. Amino acids: CASSGLGVANTEAFF.

V usage is TRBV7-3 and J usage is TRBJ2-3, with D possibly matching TRBD2 (5 bases). The CDR3 loop spans 14 amino acids. V dropped 5 bases and J dropped 8 bases, with 17 bases sitting between them. Germline V gene lookup returns CDR1 SGHTA and CDR2 FQGTGA. The CDR3 DNA reads as TGTGCCAGCAGCCTTCGGGGAGTCGGATCTACGCAGTATTTT. Residues: CASSLRGVGSTQYF.

The rearrangement links TRBV6-1 to TRBJ2-5; D call uncertain. Germline V gene lookup returns CDR1 MNHNS and CDR2 SASEGT. CDR3 length: 11 amino acids. Trimming cost V 7 bases and J 5 bases, with 8 bases left between them. CDR3 loop: CASTQSETQYF. For the CDR3, the DNA is TGTGCCAGCACCCAGTCCGAGACCCAGTACTTC.

This clone was recorded once. The rearrangement links TRBV5-4 to TRBJ2-2, with 7 bases fitting TRBD2. V lost 4 bases, J lost 0 bases, and 3 bases stayed unmatched. The CDR3 consists of 15 residues. From germline, CDR1 is SGHNT and CDR2 YYREEE (reference sequence). The CDR3 coding sequence is TGTGCCAGCAGCCAAGGGACTACGAACACCGGGGAGCTGTTTTTT. As protein: CASSQGTTNTGELFF.

The chain recombines TRBV7-9 with TRBJ1-5, with 8 bases that match TRBD1. This CDR3 is built from 14 residues. With 4 bases clipped from V and 4 bases from J, the junction kept 3 bases outside the gene matches. CDR1 and CDR2 from the germline V gene are SEHNR and FQNEAQ (reference sequence). This chain's CDR3 is CASSSTGANQPQHF. The CDR3 DNA sequence: TGTGCCAGCAGCTCGACAGGGGCAAATCAGCCCCAGCATTTT. The full variable domain, completed using reference TRBV7-9 and TRBJ1-5, is DTGVSQNPRHKITKRGQNVTFRCDPISEHNRLYWYRQTLGQGPEFLTYFQNEAQLEKSRLLSDRFSAERPKGSFSTLEIQRTEQGDSAMYLCASSSTGANQPQHFGDGTRLSIL.

The chain recombines TRBV7-2 with TRBJ2-4; possibly TRBD2 for D (5 bases). The V gene lost 4 bases and the J gene lost 2 bases, with 15 bases spanning the gap. The CDR3 sequence is 16 residues long. The germline V gene has CDR1 SGHTA and CDR2 FQGNSA. CDR3 DNA: TGTGCCAGCAGCTCGCAGAGCGGCTCCTCCAAAAACATTCAGTACTTC. It encodes CASSSQSGSSKNIQYF.

This chain joins TRBV7-2 and TRBJ2-7; D perhaps matches TRBD2 (5 bases). This CDR3 region has 14 residues. Trimming removed 0 bases from V and 0 bases from J, with 6 bases in between. Per germline, CDR1 SGHTA and CDR2 FQGNSA. The CDR3 bases are TGTGCCAGCAGCTTAGCGGGGAGCTCCTACGAGCAGTACTTC. Its protein product is CASSLAGSSYEQYF.

The chain has TRBV5-1 and TRBJ2-2; D may be TRBD1 (5 bases). The CDR3 runs 15 residues. Germline-derived CDR1 and CDR2 are SGHRS and YFSETQ. Trimming removed 2 bases from V and 4 bases from J, with 12 bases in between. CDR3 sequence: CASSLAGLGTGELFF. The CDR3 nucleotides are TGCGCCAGCAGCTTAGCAGGGCTAGGCACCGGGGAGCTGTTTTTT.

The chain is built from TRBV5-1 and TRBJ2-2; 9 positions agree with TRBD2. The CDR3 contains 17 residues. With 1 base clipped from V and 4 bases from J, the junction kept 8 bases outside the gene matches. Germline-derived CDR1 and CDR2 are SGHRS and YFSETQ. For the CDR3, the DNA is TGCGCCAGCAGCTTGTCGGCGGGAGGGCTGGGCACCGGGGAGCTGTTTTTT. Translating gives CASSLSAGGLGTGELFF.

This rearrangement joins TRBV14 to TRBJ2-7; 7 nucleotides line up with TRBD2. Trimming took 3 bases from V and 0 from J; bases not matched to a gene: 2. Germline V gene data show CDR1 as SGHDN and CDR2 as FVKESK. The CDR3 has 14 amino acids. The CDR3 region is CASSHGGSSYEQYF. CDR3 nucleotide sequence: TGTGCCAGCAGCCACGGCGGGAGCTCCTACGAGCAGTACTTC.

The chain recombines TRBV10-3 with TRBJ2-7, with D tentatively TRBD1 (6 bases). CDR1 is ENHRY and CDR2 is SYGVKD in the germline V gene. The CDR3 covers 14 residues. With 3 bases removed from V and 4 bases from J, the gap between germline ends came to 13 bases. The CDR3 DNA sequence: TGTGCCATCAGTGAAGGGCCACAGGGTTACGAGCAGTACTTC. Its protein product is CAISEGPQGYEQYF.

The gene calls are TRBV7-9 and TRBJ1-2; 7 bases map to TRBD1. The CDR3 has 12 amino acids. Germline V gene lookup returns CDR1 SEHNR and CDR2 FQNEAQ (reference sequence). After removal of 10 bases from V and 0 bases from J, the junction contained 2 bases not matched to a gene. The DNA of the CDR3 is TGTGCCACAGGACAGGCTAACTATGGCTACACCTTC. Amino acids: CATGQANYGYTF.

This chain links TRBV9 with TRBJ2-3; 9 nucleotides line up with TRBD2. This CDR3 has 17 residues. The germline V gene encodes CDR1 SGDLS and CDR2 YYNGEE. Losses at the gene ends were 0 bases for V and 0 bases for J; bases not matched to a gene: 5. Here the CDR3 reads CASSVGPAGGSTDTQYF. CDR3 nucleotide sequence: TGTGCCAGCAGCGTAGGCCCAGCGGGAGGCAGCACAGATACGCAGTATTTT.

The chain employs TRBV7-3 and TRBJ2-5, with 8 bases identical to TRBD1. The V segment lost 5 bases and the J segment 2 bases; nucleotides outside the gene matches: 4. The CDR3 runs 14 residues. Germline values: CDR1 SGHTA, CDR2 FQGTGA. CDR3 nucleotides: TGTGCCAGCAGCCGGACAGGGACGCAAGAGACCCAGTACTTC. Translation gives CASSRTGTQETQYF. Using reference TRBV7-3 and TRBJ2-5 for the parts outside the CDR3, the full variable domain is GAGVSQTPSNKVTEKGKYVELRCDPISGHTALYWYRQSLGQGPEFLIYFQGTGAADDSGLPNDRFFAVRPEGSVSTLKIQRTERGDSAVYLCASSRTGTQETQYFGPGTRLLVL.

The chain has TRBV27 and TRBJ2-1; 10 bases line up with TRBD2. Germline CDR1 and CDR2: MNHEY and SMNVEV (reference sequence). The J segment lost 5 bases and the V segment lost 0 bases, leaving 4 bases of the junction unmatched. The CDR3 totals 16 residues. CDR3 amino acids: CASSLSRTSGHNEQFF. The CDR3 nucleotides are TGTGCCAGCAGTTTATCGCGGACTAGCGGCCACAATGAGCAGTTCTTC.